One and the same sample provided the 20 T cell receptor beta chains below, sequenced in a study of T cell responses to AZD1222 COVID-19 vaccine. Data came from immunoSEQ multiplex PCR; TCRdb stores just in-frame clones and leaves some out. The table has around 94,000 clones, 86% seen once. The sample here was peripheral blood, taken on day 0 of AZD1222 vaccination. The receptors derive from an adult in good health.

The chain combines TRBV29-1 with TRBJ1-5; 7 bases agree with TRBD1. J lost 1 base, V lost 7 bases, and 7 bases had no gene match. This CDR3 has 14 residues. Germline V gene lookup returns CDR1 SQVTM and CDR2 ANQGSEA. CDR3 nucleotide sequence: TGCAGCGCCCTTACAGGGGCCAGCAATCAGCCCCAGCATTTT. Translation gives CSALTGASNQPQHF. The full variable domain, rest sourced from reference TRBV29-1 and TRBJ1-5, is SAVISQKPSRDICQRGTSLTIQCQVDSQVTMMFWYRQQPGQSLTLIATANQGSEATYESGFVIDKFPISRPNLTFSTLTVSNMSPEDSSIYLCSALTGASNQPQHFGDGTRLSIL.

The chain links TRBV7-2 to TRBJ1-1; D gene unclear. CDR3 length: 15 amino acids. The germline V and J ends were trimmed by 1 base and 1 base, with 10 bases remaining between them. CDR1 SGHTA and CDR2 FQGNSA come from the germline V gene. CDR3 amino acids: CASSLGNWGNTEAFF. The CDR3 DNA reads TGTGCCAGCAGCTTAGGGAACTGGGGGAACACTGAAGCTTTCTTT.

V is TRBV5-1 and J is TRBJ2-7, with 7 bases matching TRBD2. V trimming: 0 bases; J trimming: 1 base; junction bases outside the gene matches: 7. CDR1 SGHRS and CDR2 YFSETQ come from the germline V gene. This CDR3 comprises 16 residues. The CDR3 nucleotides are TGCGCCAGCAGCTTGGATCGGCTAGCGGAGTCCTACGAGCAGTACTTC. The encoded protein is CASSLDRLAESYEQYF.

V usage is TRBV19 and J usage is TRBJ1-4; no reliable D call. The CDR3 consists of 16 residues. CDR1 and CDR2 (germline): LNHDA, SQIVND (reference sequence). V lost 0 bases and J lost 3, with 11 bases in between. The CDR3 here is CASSIETRFANEKLFF. For the CDR3, the DNA is TGTGCCAGTAGTATAGAGACAAGGTTTGCTAATGAAAAACTGTTTTTT.

The chain recombines TRBV2 with TRBJ2-3, with 7 bases that match TRBD2. Germline V CDR1 and CDR2: SNHLY, FYNNEI. Losses at the gene ends were 7 bases for V and 6 bases for J; bases not matched to a gene: 7. The CDR3 spans 13 residues. The CDR3 DNA reads TGTGCCAGCAACCAGCGGGGAGGTGATACGCAGTATTTT. Its protein product is CASNQRGGDTQYF.

The rearrangement uses TRBV28 and TRBJ1-5, with D possibly being TRBD1 (6 bases). Germline V gives CDR1 MDHEN, CDR2 SYDVKM. Trimming removed 6 bases from V and 1 base from J, with 10 bases in between. This CDR3 spans 14 amino acids. CDR3: CASRGGASNQPQHF. The CDR3 nucleotides are TGTGCCAGCAGGGGGGGGGCGAGCAATCAGCCCCAGCATTTT.

This sequence joins TRBV7-8 and TRBJ1-3, with D perhaps matching TRBD1 (6 bases). The CDR3 sequence is 15 residues long. Trimming took off 5 bases at V and 4 bases at J, with 15 bases between the two ends. Germline V gene sequence: CDR1 SGHVS, CDR2 FQNEAQ. In nucleotides, the CDR3 is TGTGCCAGCAGCCATGGTTTGGACAGAGGAAACACCATATATTTT. Translating gives CASSHGLDRGNTIYF.

This clone was counted a few times. V and J are TRBV6-1 and TRBJ2-6; D could derive from TRBD1 or TRBD2 (5 bases each). Trimming took 4 bases from V and 3 from J, leaving 19 bases between them. Germline V gene sequence: CDR1 MNHNS, CDR2 SASEGT. This CDR3 has 18 residues. The CDR3 loop reads CASSALGDAFDGANVLTF. The CDR3 nucleotides are TGTGCCAGCAGTGCTCTGGGGGATGCTTTTGATGGGGCCAACGTCCTGACTTTC.

The chain is built from TRBV5-4 and TRBJ2-5, with D tentatively TRBD1 or TRBD2 (5 bases each). This CDR3 has 16 residues. Trimming removed 1 base from V and 5 bases from J, with 18 bases in between. The V gene's germline CDR1 is SGHNT and CDR2 YYREEE (reference sequence). The CDR3 sequence: CASSLPREGASETQYF. CDR3 DNA: TGTGCCAGCAGCTTGCCGAGGGAAGGGGCGAGTGAGACCCAGTACTTC.

The V gene is TRBV19, the J gene TRBJ2-7; D perhaps matches TRBD2 (6 bases). Trimming shortened V by 5 bases and J by 2 bases, and 16 bases separated the two germline ends. CDR1 and CDR2 (germline): LNHDA, SQIVND (reference sequence). The CDR3 length is 15 residues. CDR3 residues: CASSPRGAGTYEQYF. DNA for the CDR3: TGTGCCAGTAGTCCCCGAGGGGCGGGGACCTACGAGCAGTACTTC.

The chain couples TRBV5-5 to TRBJ2-7; D is unclear. This CDR3 contains 16 residues. The V end was cut by 1 base, the J end by 2 bases, with 16 bases between. The germline V gene has CDR1 SGHKS and CDR2 YYEKEE (reference sequence). CDR3 sequence: CASSLSPQLGTYEQYF. CDR3 sequence (DNA): TGTGCCAGCAGCTTGTCGCCACAGCTAGGTACCTACGAGCAGTACTTC.

The V and J genes are TRBV21-1 and TRBJ2-5; TRBD2, the table's D call, was not compared with the DNA. TRBV21-1 is recorded as a pseudogene. The CDR3 totals 15 residues. The CDR3 nucleotides are TGTGCCAGCAGCAAACGGGAACGGTACCAAGAGACCCAGTACTTC. Translation gives CASSKRERYQETQYF.

Only one count was recorded for this clone. The chain has TRBV30 and TRBJ2-7; D is tentatively TRBD1 or TRBD2 (5 bases each). The germline V and J ends were trimmed by 2 bases and 4 bases, with 18 bases remaining between them. CDR3 length: 15 residues. From germline, CDR1 is GTSNPN and CDR2 SVGIG (reference sequence). CDR3 DNA: TGTGCCTGGAGTATGAGGGACCCAACACGGTACGAGCAGTACTTC. Translating it yields CAWSMRDPTRYEQYF.

The V call is TRBV7-9, the J call TRBJ2-1; 7 nucleotides line up with TRBD1. The germline CDR1 and CDR2 sequences are SEHNR and FQNEAQ (reference sequence). The CDR3 runs 15 residues. V lost 1 base, J lost 9 bases, and 9 bases stayed unmatched. For the CDR3, the DNA is TGTGCCAGCAGCTTAGTCGGGGACAGCATTAGTGAGCAGTTCTTC. Protein product: CASSLVGDSISEQFF.

This clone has only one observation. This chain links TRBV24-1 with TRBJ1-3; 7 nucleotides agree with TRBD1. With V trimmed by 10 bases and J by 2 bases, 4 bases remained unmatched. CDR1 and CDR2 (germline): KGHDR, SFDVKD. This CDR3 spans 13 amino acids. In nucleotides, the CDR3 is TGTGCCACACAGGGGCTCGCTGGAAACACCATATATTTT. It yields the protein CATQGLAGNTIYF.

The V and J genes are TRBV30 and TRBJ2-3; TRBD2 matches 7 bases. The germline gives CDR1 GTSNPN, CDR2 SVGIG (reference sequence). Trimming took 1 base from V and 6 from J; bases not matched to a gene: 4. The CDR3 loop spans 13 amino acids. The CDR3 DNA follows: TGTGCCTGGAGTGCACTAGCGACTGATACGCAGTATTTT. This encodes CAWSALATDTQYF.

This clone was counted between two and nine times. The chain is built from TRBV7-2 and TRBJ1-2; TRBD1 is a possible D gene (5 bases). Trimming removed 5 bases from V and 8 bases from J, with 18 bases in between. This CDR3 is built from 14 residues. Per germline, CDR1 SGHTA and CDR2 FQGNSA. CDR3 DNA sequence: TGTGCCAGCAGCCCCTCGGGCAGGGCGGGGGGCTACACCTTC. It translates to CASSPSGRAGGYTF.

The chain links TRBV4-1 to TRBJ1-5; D uncertain. The V end lost 0 bases, the J end lost 7 bases, and 13 bases lay between the germline ends. Germline V CDR1 and CDR2: MGHRA, YSYEKL. The CDR3 is made up of 15 amino acids. CDR3 nucleotide sequence: TGCGCCAGCAGCCAAGAAGGGAATAGACGGCAGCCCCAGCATTTT. Protein: CASSQEGNRRQPQHF.

The rearrangement links TRBV7-3 to TRBJ1-1; D is undetermined. Trimming cost V 0 bases and J 3 bases, with 8 bases left between them. Looked up from germline, CDR1 is SGHTA and CDR2 is FQGTGA. CDR3 size: 14 residues. CDR3 region: CASSLTGKHTEAFF. For the CDR3, the DNA is TGTGCCAGCAGCTTAACTGGGAAGCACACTGAAGCTTTCTTT.

The V call is TRBV21-1, the J call TRBJ2-5. TRBV21-1 is reported as a pseudogene. The CDR3 has 14 amino acids. CDR3 coding DNA: TGTGCCAGCAGCACACCAAAGTGGGAAGAGACCCAGTACTTC. Translation: CASSTPKWEETQYF.